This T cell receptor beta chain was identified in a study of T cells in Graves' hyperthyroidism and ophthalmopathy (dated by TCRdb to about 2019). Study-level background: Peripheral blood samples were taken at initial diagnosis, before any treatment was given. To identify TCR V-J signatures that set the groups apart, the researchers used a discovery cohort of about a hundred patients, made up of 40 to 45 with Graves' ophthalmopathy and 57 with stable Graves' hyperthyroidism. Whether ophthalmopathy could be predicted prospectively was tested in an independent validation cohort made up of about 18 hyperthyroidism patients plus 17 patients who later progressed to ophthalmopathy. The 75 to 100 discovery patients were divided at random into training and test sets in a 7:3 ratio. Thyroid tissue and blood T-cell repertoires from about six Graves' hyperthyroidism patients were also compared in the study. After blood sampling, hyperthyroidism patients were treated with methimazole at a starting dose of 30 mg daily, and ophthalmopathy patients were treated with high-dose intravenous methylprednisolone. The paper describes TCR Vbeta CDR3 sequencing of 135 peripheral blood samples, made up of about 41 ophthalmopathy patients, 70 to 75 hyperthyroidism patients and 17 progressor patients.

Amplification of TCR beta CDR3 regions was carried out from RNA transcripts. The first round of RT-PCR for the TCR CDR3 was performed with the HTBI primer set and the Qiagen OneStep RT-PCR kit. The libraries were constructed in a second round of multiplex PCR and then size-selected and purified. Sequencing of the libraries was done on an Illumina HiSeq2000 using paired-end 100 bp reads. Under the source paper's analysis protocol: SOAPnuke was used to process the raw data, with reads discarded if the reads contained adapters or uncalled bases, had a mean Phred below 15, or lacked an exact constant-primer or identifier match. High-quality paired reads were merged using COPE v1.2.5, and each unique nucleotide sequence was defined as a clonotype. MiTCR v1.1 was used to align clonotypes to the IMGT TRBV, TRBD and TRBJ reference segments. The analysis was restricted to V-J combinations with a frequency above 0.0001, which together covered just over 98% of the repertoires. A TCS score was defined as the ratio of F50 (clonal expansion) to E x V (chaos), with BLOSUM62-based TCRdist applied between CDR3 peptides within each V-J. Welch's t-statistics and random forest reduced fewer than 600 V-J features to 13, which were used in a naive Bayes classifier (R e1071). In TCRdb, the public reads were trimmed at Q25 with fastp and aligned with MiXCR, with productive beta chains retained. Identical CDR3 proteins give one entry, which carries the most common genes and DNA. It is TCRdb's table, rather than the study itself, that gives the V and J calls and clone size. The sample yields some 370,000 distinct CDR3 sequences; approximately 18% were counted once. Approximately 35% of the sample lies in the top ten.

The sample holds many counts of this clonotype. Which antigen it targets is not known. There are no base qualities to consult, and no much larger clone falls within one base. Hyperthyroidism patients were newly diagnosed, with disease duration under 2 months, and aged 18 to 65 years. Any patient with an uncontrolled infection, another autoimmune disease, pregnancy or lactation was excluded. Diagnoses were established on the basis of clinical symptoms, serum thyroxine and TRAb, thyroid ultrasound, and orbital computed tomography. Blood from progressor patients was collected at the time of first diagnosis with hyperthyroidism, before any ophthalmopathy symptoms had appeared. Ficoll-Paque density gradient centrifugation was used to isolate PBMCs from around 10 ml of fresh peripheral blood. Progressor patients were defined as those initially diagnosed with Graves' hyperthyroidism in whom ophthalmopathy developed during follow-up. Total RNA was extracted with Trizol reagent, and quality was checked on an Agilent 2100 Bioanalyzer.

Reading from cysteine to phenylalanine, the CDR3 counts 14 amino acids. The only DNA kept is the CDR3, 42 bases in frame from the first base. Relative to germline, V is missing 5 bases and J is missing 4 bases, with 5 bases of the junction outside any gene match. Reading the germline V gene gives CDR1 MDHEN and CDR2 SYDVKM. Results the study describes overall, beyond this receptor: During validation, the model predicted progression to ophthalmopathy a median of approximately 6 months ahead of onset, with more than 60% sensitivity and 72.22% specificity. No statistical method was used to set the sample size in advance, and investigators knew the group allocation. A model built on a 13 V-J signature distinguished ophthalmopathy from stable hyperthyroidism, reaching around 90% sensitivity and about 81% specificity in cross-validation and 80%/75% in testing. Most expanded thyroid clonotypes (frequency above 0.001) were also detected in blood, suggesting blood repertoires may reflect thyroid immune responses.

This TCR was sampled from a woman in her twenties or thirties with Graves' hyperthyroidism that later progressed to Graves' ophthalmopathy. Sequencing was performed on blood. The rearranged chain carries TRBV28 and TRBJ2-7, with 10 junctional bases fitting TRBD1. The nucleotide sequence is TGTGCCAGCAGTCGAGACAGGGGGCGATACGAGCAGTACTTC. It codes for CASSRDRGRYEQYF.